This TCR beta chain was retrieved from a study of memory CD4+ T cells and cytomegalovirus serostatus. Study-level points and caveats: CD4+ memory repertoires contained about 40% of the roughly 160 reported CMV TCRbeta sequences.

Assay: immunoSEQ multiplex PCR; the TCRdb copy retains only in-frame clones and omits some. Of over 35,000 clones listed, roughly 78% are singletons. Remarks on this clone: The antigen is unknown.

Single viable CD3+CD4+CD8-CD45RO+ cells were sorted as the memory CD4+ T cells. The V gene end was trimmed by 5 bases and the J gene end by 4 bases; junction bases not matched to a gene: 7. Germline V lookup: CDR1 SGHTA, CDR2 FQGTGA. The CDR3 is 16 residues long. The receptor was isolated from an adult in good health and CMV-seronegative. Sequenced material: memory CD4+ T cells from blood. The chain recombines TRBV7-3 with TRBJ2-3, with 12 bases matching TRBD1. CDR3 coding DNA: TGTGCCAGCAGCCCGTCGGGACAGGGGGCCCCAGATACGCAGTATTTT. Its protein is CASSPSGQGAPDTQYF.